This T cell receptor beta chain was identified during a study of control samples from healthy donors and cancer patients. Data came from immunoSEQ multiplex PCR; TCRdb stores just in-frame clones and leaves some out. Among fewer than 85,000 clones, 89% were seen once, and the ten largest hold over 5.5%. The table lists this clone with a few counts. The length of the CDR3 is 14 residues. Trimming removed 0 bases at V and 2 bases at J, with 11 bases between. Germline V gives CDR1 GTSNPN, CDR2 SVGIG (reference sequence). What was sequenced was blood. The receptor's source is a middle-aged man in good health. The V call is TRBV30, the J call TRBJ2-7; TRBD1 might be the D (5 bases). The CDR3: CAWSVGAPTYEQYF. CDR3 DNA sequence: TGTGCCTGGAGTGTAGGGGCCCCGACCTACGAGCAGTACTTC.